In its sample, the clone carrying this T cell receptor beta chain was seen a few times. This specimen belongs to a study of T cells after yellow fever vaccination. A single record per CDR3 protein comes from TCRdb applying MiXCR to the 5' RACE reads. The table shows approximately 300,000 distinct CDR3 sequences, with around 10% occurring only once. Germline lookup yields CDR1 SNHLY and CDR2 FYNNEI. The CDR3 extends over 18 amino acids. Trimming took 6 bases from V and 0 from J; bases not matched to a gene: 6. The clonotype originates from a man aged 18 to 35 who received the YFV17D yellow fever vaccine. Specimen: CD4+ T cells sorted from PBMCs, collected 45 days after the yellow fever booster vaccination. J is TRBJ1-6 and V is TRBV2; 12 positions agree with TRBD1. The CDR3, as DNA: TGTGCCAGCAGACCGGGACAGGGGGCCGGCTCCTATAATTCACCCCTCCACTTT. This sequence encodes CASRPGQGAGSYNSPLHF. The full variable domain, its missing parts supplied by reference TRBV2 and TRBJ1-6, is EPEVTQTPSHQVTQMGQEVILRCVPISNHLYFYWYRQILGQKVEFLVSFYNNEISEKSEIFDDQFSVERPDGSNFTLKIRSTKLEDSAMYFCASRPGQGAGSYNSPLHFGNGTRLTVT.